What follows are 23 T cell receptor beta chains derived from one specimen sequenced in a study of T cells in Graves' hyperthyroidism and ophthalmopathy. RNA transcripts gave rise to amplified TCR beta CDR3 regions. The primer set for the first-round RT-PCR of the TCR CDR3 was HTBI. MiXCR was run by TCRdb on the multiplex PCR reads, yielding one entry per CDR3 protein. The table has hundreds of thousands of distinct CDR3 sequences, more than 15% seen once; the top ten hold less than 3.5%. What was sequenced was blood. Receptors were obtained from a woman aged 40 to 55 with Graves' ophthalmopathy.

This clonotype was detected many times. CDR3 amino acids: CASSRRDNPYF. The DNA for the CDR3 is TGTGCCAGCAGTCGGAGGGACAACCCCTACTTC. This chain joins TRBV2 and TRBJ2-5; D possibly matches TRBD1 or TRBD2 (6 bases each). CDR3 length equals 11 residues. V lost 5 bases and J lost 14, with 15 bases in between. Germline-derived CDR1 and CDR2 are SNHLY and FYNNEI.

This chain links TRBV12-3 or TRBV12-4 with TRBJ2-5; 10 positions match TRBD2. CDR3 length: 15 amino acids. V gave up 6 bases and J gave up 5 bases; unmatched junction bases: 9. CDR3 sequence (DNA): TGTGCCAGCAGAGCCTCCAGCGGGGGGGCCGAGACCCAGTACTTC. It codes for CASRASSGGAETQYF.

The chain uses TRBV6-2 or TRBV6-3 and TRBJ2-2; D remains unclear. CDR1 and CDR2 from the germline V gene are MNHEY and SVGEGT. The V and J ends lost 7 bases and 2 bases respectively, with 5 bases between them. There are 12 residues in the CDR3. The CDR3 loop reads CASTFNTGELFF. For the CDR3, the DNA is TGTGCCAGCACCTTTAACACCGGGGAGCTGTTTTTT.

This clonotype has at least ten counts. The genes are TRBV2 and TRBJ2-3; TRBD1 aligns across 7 bases. After removal of 8 bases from V and 0 bases from J, the junction contained 8 bases not matched to a gene. The length of the CDR3 is 15 residues. Per germline, CDR1 SNHLY and CDR2 FYNNEI. The CDR3 sequence: CASLRGPISTDTQYF. The CDR3, as DNA: TGTGCCAGCCTGAGGGGGCCGATTAGCACAGATACGCAGTATTTT.

This clonotype was counted at least ten times. This chain joins TRBV11-2 and TRBJ1-3; 7 bases are shared with TRBD1. Germline loops: CDR1 SGHAT, CDR2 FQNNGV. Trimming removed 5 bases from V and 4 bases from J; junction bases left unmatched: 11. The CDR3 consists of 16 residues. CDR3 sequence: CASSARQGGTGNTIYF. CDR3 DNA sequence: TGTGCCAGCAGCGCGAGACAGGGAGGGACGGGAAACACCATATATTTT.

As for this clonotype: Since a much larger clone is just one base distant, this may be a read error. The chain combines TRBV30 with TRBJ2-3, with 11 positions matching TRBD2. Germline assignment: CDR1 GTSNPN and CDR2 SVGIG (reference sequence). This CDR3 has 17 amino acids. The DNA for the CDR3 is TGTGTCTGGAGTTCTAGCGGGAGGCGCGCGAGCACAGATACGCAGTATTTT. It encodes CVWSSSGRRASTDTQYF.

The chain is built from TRBV11-2 and TRBJ2-5; 13 positions agree with TRBD2. Germline assignment: CDR1 SGHAT and CDR2 FQNNGV. V shed 3 bases, J shed 5 bases, and the junction held 6 bases outside the gene matches. The CDR3 is 16 residues long. CDR3 in DNA: TGTGCCAGCAGCTTGACTAGCGGGGGGCCTGTGGAGACCCAGTACTTC. Translating it yields CASSLTSGGPVETQYF. Looking up the rest from reference TRBV11-2 and TRBJ2-5 gives the full variable domain: EAGVAQSPRYKIIEKRQSVAFWCNPISGHATLYWYQQILGQGPKLLIQFQNNGVVDDSQLPKDRFSAERLKGVDSTLKIQPAKLEDSAVYLCASSLTSGGPVETQYFGPGTRLLVL.

This clonotype was picked up many times. The V and J genes are TRBV2 and TRBJ1-6, with no clear D. The germline V gene has CDR1 SNHLY and CDR2 FYNNEI. V was trimmed by 6 bases and J by 7 bases, leaving 13 bases between them. The CDR3 covers 14 residues. The CDR3 sequence is CASSAWTANSPLHF. CDR3 DNA: TGTGCCAGCAGCGCCTGGACTGCCAATTCACCCCTCCACTTT.

This clonotype has a count of ten or more. The genes are TRBV6-1 and TRBJ1-2; TRBD1 matches 8 bases. Germline V gene sequence: CDR1 MNHNS, CDR2 SASEGT. J gave up 4 bases and V 1 base, and 5 bases lay outside the gene matches. This CDR3 has 15 residues. The CDR3 bases are TGTGCCAGCAGTGAAGTTCCGGACAGGGTCTATGGCTACACCTTC. Protein product: CASSEVPDRVYGYTF.

The sample holds many counts of this clonotype. The chain carries TRBV11-2 and TRBJ1-3; unclear D gene. Deletions cut 8 bases from V and 4 bases from J, with 9 bases between. Per germline, CDR1 SGHAT and CDR2 FQNNGV. This CDR3 is built from 12 residues. The CDR3 is CASQGSGNTIYF. As DNA, the CDR3 is TGTGCCAGCCAAGGGAGCGGAAACACCATATATTTT.

This chain connects TRBV5-1 to TRBJ2-2; 7 bases are shared with TRBD1. Germline CDR1 and CDR2: SGHRS and YFSETQ. CDR3 length: 14 residues. Trimming cost V 6 bases and J 3 bases; bases outside gene matches: 5. In DNA, the CDR3 is TGCGCCAGCACCGACAGGGCGGACACCGGGGAGCTGTTTTTT. Translating it yields CASTDRADTGELFF.

A few counts support this clonotype. The chain carries TRBV20-1 and TRBJ2-3; D unresolved. Germline lookup yields CDR1 DFQATT and CDR2 SNEGSKA (reference sequence). The CDR3 extends over 14 amino acids. Trimming shortened V by 2 bases and J by 0 bases, and 9 bases separated the two germline ends. For the CDR3, the DNA is TGCAGTGCTAGATTCTATTCTAGCACAGATACGCAGTATTTT. Amino acid sequence: CSARFYSSTDTQYF.

This clonotype was counted ten times or more. The rearrangement joins TRBV7-3 to TRBJ2-7; no clear D gene. The CDR3 is made up of 15 amino acids. Between the trimmed V and J ends, which lost 0 bases and 2 bases, there was a span of 11 bases. Per the germline V gene, CDR1 is SGHTA and CDR2 is FQGTGA. The chain's CDR3 is CASSLTRGATYEQYF. The CDR3, as DNA: TGTGCCAGCAGCTTAACGCGCGGAGCAACCTACGAGCAGTACTTC.

DNA for the CDR3: TGTGCCTGGATTCCCTGGGGGACAGGGGCCACCACAGATACGCAGTATTTT. This codes for CAWIPWGTGATTDTQYF. This sequence joins TRBV30 and TRBJ2-3, with TRBD1 identical over 10 bases. The junction had 12 bases not matched to a gene; V was cut back by 4 bases and J by 2 bases. The CDR3 is made up of 17 amino acids. CDR1 and CDR2 (germline): GTSNPN, SVGIG (reference sequence).

In its sample, this clonotype was seen a few times. The chain couples TRBV6-1 to TRBJ1-5, with TRBD1 matching over 8 bases. The length of the CDR3 is 15 residues. Germline loops: CDR1 MNHNS, CDR2 SASEGT. J was trimmed by 0 bases and V by 6 bases; bases with no gene match: 4. The CDR3 here is CASRPTGGSNQPQHF. The CDR3 nucleotides read TGTGCCAGCAGACCCACAGGGGGTAGCAATCAGCCCCAGCATTTT.

The gene calls are TRBV20-1 and TRBJ2-7; D may correspond to TRBD1 or TRBD2 (7 bases each). This CDR3 is 15 amino acids long. Germline V lookup: CDR1 DFQATT, CDR2 SNEGSKA (reference sequence). The V and J ends lost 3 bases and 3 bases respectively, with 18 bases between them. CDR3 sequence: CSARQGGYFGYEQYF. As DNA, the CDR3 is TGCAGTGCTAGGCAGGGGGGGTACTTCGGCTACGAGCAGTACTTC.

This clonotype was detected ten times or more. CDR3 loop: CASSFAGQTEAFF. Written as DNA, the CDR3 is TGTGCCAGCAGTTTTGCGGGACAAACTGAAGCTTTCTTT. The chain couples TRBV12-3 or TRBV12-4 to TRBJ1-1, with D possibly matching TRBD1 (6 bases). The CDR3 extends over 13 amino acids. V was trimmed by 3 bases and J by 5 bases, leaving 10 bases between them.

This clonotype was picked up many times. The V call is TRBV28, the J call TRBJ1-2; D gene unclear. Germline values: CDR1 MDHEN, CDR2 SYDVKM. This CDR3 is 14 amino acids long. The V gene lost 3 bases and the J gene lost 5 bases, with 13 bases spanning the gap. The CDR3 DNA is TGTGCCAGCAGTTTCCTTCTCCCCCGGTATGGCTACACCTTC. It codes for CASSFLLPRYGYTF.

This clonotype was recorded many times. The gene calls are TRBV20-1 and TRBJ2-5; 12 positions agree with TRBD2. Germline V lookup: CDR1 DFQATT, CDR2 SNEGSKA (reference sequence). V lost 6 bases, J lost 3 bases, and 20 bases stayed unmatched. The CDR3 totals 19 residues. In DNA form, the CDR3 reads TGCAGTGCACCCCCCGACCTTAGACTAGCGGGAGCAGGGGAAGAGACCCAGTACTTC. This gives the protein CSAPPDLRLAGAGEETQYF.

This clonotype was observed a handful of times. CDR3 sequence reads: CASSQVVAPGTDTQYF. The CDR3 DNA reads as TGCGCCAGCAGCCAAGTCGTGGCTCCAGGCACAGATACGCAGTATTTT. The V and J genes are TRBV4-1 and TRBJ2-3, with D uncertain. The CDR3 extends over 16 amino acids. In germline, CDR1 is MGHRA, CDR2 YSYEKL. V gave up 1 base and J gave up 1 base, with 12 bases separating them.

The table lists this clonotype with many counts. The rearrangement uses TRBV6-1 and TRBJ1-1; no firm D call. Germline CDR1 and CDR2: MNHNS and SASEGT. The CDR3 spans 13 residues. The V end lost 1 base, the J end lost 5 bases, and 8 bases lay between the germline ends. CDR3 nucleotide sequence: TGTGCCAGCAGTGAAGAGACGAGAACTGAAGCTTTCTTT. Translation gives CASSEETRTEAFF.

This clonotype appeared many times. The chain carries TRBV7-8 and TRBJ1-1; possible D gene TRBD1, 6 bases. The germline gives CDR1 SGHVS, CDR2 FQNEAQ. The CDR3 is made up of 15 amino acids. With 0 bases removed from V and 9 bases from J, the gap between germline ends came to 17 bases. CDR3 residues: CASSLAGQLTLKAFF. For the CDR3, the DNA is TGTGCCAGCAGCTTAGCCGGACAGCTAACACTGAAAGCTTTCTTT. The full variable domain, in which reference TRBV7-8 and TRBJ1-1 provide the parts outside the CDR3, is GAGVSQSPRYKVAKRGQDVALRCDPISGHVSLFWYQQALGQGPEFLTYFQNEAQLDKSGLPSDRFFAERPEGSVSTLKIQRTQQEDSAVYLCASSLAGQLTLKAFFGQGTRLTVV.

This rearrangement joins TRBV18 to TRBJ2-2; D gene ambiguous. CDR1 and CDR2 from the germline V gene are KGHSH and LQKENI. The V end lost 0 bases, the J end lost 4 bases, and 6 bases lay between the germline ends. This CDR3 comprises 14 residues. The CDR3 DNA reads TGTGCCAGCTCACCACCGCCGCGCACCGGGGAGCTGTTTTTT. Encoded protein: CASSPPPRTGELFF.